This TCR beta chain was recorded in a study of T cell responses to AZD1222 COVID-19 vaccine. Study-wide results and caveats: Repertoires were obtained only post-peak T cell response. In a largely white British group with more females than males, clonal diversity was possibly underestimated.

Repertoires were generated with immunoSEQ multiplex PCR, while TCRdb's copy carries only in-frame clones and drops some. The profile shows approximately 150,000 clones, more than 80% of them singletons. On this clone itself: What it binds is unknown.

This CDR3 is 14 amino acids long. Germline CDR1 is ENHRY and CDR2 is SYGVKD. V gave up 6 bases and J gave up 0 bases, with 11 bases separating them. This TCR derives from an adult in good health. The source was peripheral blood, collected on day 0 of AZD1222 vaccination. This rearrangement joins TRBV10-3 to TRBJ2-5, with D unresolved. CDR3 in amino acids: CAISPLGHQETQYF. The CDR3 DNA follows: TGTGCCATCAGCCCCCTCGGCCACCAAGAGACCCAGTACTTC.